Presented here are 16 T cell receptor beta chains from one specimen sequenced in a study of cytomegalovirus exposure and HLA in healthy donors. With 60 Vbeta and 13 Jbeta primers, the PCR was carried out. This table comes from immunoSEQ multiplex PCR, and its TCRdb copy is limited to in-frame clones, with some not included. The table records 50,000 or so clones, roughly 76% of them present only once. Sequencing was carried out using PBMCs. These receptors all come from a man under 40 in good health and CMV-seronegative.

The chain uses TRBV10-2 and TRBJ2-7, with 9 bases matching TRBD1. V dropped 6 bases and J dropped 4; count of bases not matched to a gene: 10. The CDR3 has 15 residues. Germline loops: CDR1 WSHSY, CDR2 SAAADI. CDR3 nucleotide sequence: TGCGCCAGCAGCCCTGACAGGGGGAGGTATTACGAGCAGTACTTC. It specifies CASSPDRGRYYEQYF.

This chain uses TRBV7-8 with TRBJ1-1, with 8 bases lining up with TRBD1. After removal of 0 bases from V and 0 bases from J, the junction contained 0 bases not matched to a gene. The germline V gene encodes CDR1 SGHVS and CDR2 FQNEAQ. The CDR3 sequence is 15 residues long. In DNA form, the CDR3 reads TGTGCCAGCAGCTTAGCGGGACAGGTGAACACTGAAGCTTTCTTT. It codes for CASSLAGQVNTEAFF. The variable domain in full, completed from reference TRBV7-8 and TRBJ1-1, reads GAGVSQSPRYKVAKRGQDVALRCDPISGHVSLFWYQQALGQGPEFLTYFQNEAQLDKSGLPSDRFFAERPEGSVSTLKIQRTQQEDSAVYLCASSLAGQVNTEAFFGQGTRLTVV.

The chain uses TRBV2 and TRBJ2-1, with D possibly matching TRBD2 (5 bases). The germline gives CDR1 SNHLY, CDR2 FYNNEI. With 1 base removed from V and 0 bases from J, the gap between germline ends came to 16 bases. The CDR3 consists of 18 residues. The CDR3 protein is CASSEEMRAFISYNEQFF. Written as DNA, the CDR3 is TGTGCCAGCAGTGAAGAAATGCGGGCCTTTATCTCCTACAATGAGCAGTTCTTC.

The CDR3 loop is CAWSATRGGGETQYF. The CDR3 DNA sequence: TGTGCCTGGAGCGCCACCCGCGGGGGGGGTGAGACCCAGTACTTC. The chain couples TRBV30 to TRBJ2-5; 9 bases match TRBD2. Germline V CDR1 and CDR2: GTSNPN, SVGIG (reference sequence). CDR3 size: 15 residues. J gave up 5 bases and V 3 bases, and 10 bases lay outside the gene matches.

The chain links TRBV2 to TRBJ2-3, with 13 positions matching TRBD2. V trimming: 4 bases; J trimming: 0 bases; junction bases outside the gene matches: 7. CDR1 and CDR2 from the germline V gene are SNHLY and FYNNEI. The CDR3 runs 18 residues. CDR3 DNA sequence: TGTGCCAGCAGTGTCCCCGGACTAGCGGGAGCTAGCACAGATACGCAGTATTTT. Translation gives CASSVPGLAGASTDTQYF.

The chain uses TRBV2 and TRBJ1-4; TRBD1 agrees at 7 bases. The germline gives CDR1 SNHLY, CDR2 FYNNEI. V lost 4 bases to trimming and J lost 7 bases; unmatched junction nucleotides: 3. The length of the CDR3 is 13 residues. The CDR3 region is CASSGQGFEKLFF. The CDR3 DNA is TGTGCCAGCAGTGGACAGGGATTTGAAAAACTGTTTTTT.

The count of this clone is one. V usage is TRBV5-6 and J usage is TRBJ2-7; tentatively, D is TRBD2 (6 bases). In germline, CDR1 is SGHDT, CDR2 YYEEEE. The CDR3 loop spans 14 amino acids. V was pared by 3 bases and J by 0 bases, with 10 bases between. CDR3 region: CASSSTRSSYEQYF. CDR3 DNA sequence: TGTGCCAGCAGCTCGACTAGGAGCTCCTACGAGCAGTACTTC.

The rearrangement uses TRBV19 and TRBJ2-3; 10 bases agree with TRBD2. The CDR3 spans 16 residues. The germline V gene encodes CDR1 LNHDA and CDR2 SQIVND (reference sequence). V shed 8 bases, J shed 6 bases, and the junction held 14 bases outside the gene matches. The CDR3 coding sequence is TGTGCCAGTGGAAGGGCCCCCCTAGCGGGAGTTGATACGCAGTATTTT. Protein sequence: CASGRAPLAGVDTQYF.

The rearrangement uses TRBV4-2 and TRBJ2-7, with a tentative D call TRBD1 (5 bases). The CDR3 sequence is 13 residues long. Trimming removed 4 bases at V and 1 base at J, with 8 bases between. Germline V lookup: CDR1 LGHNA, CDR2 YNFKEQ. The DNA of the CDR3 is TGTGCCAGCAGCCCAGGGTTGTCCTACGAGCAGTACTTC. It is translated as CASSPGLSYEQYF.

This chain links TRBV11-2 with TRBJ2-5, with TRBD2 identical over 10 bases. Germline V lookup: CDR1 SGHAT, CDR2 FQNNGV. With V trimmed by 2 bases and J by 1 base, 1 base remained unmatched. The CDR3 runs to 15 residues. The CDR3 is CASSLTSGAQETQYF. The CDR3 DNA is TGTGCCAGCAGCTTAACTAGCGGGGCCCAAGAGACCCAGTACTTC.

The chain uses TRBV10-2 and TRBJ1-1; 8 bases align to TRBD1. Germline V gene lookup returns CDR1 WSHSY and CDR2 SAAADI. The CDR3 runs 13 residues. The J segment lost 3 bases and the V segment lost 6 bases, leaving 3 bases of the junction unmatched. The CDR3 loop is CASRQGGDTEAFF. CDR3 DNA: TGCGCCAGCAGACAGGGGGGGGACACTGAAGCTTTCTTT.

The V call is TRBV5-6, the J call TRBJ1-2; a possible D gene is TRBD1 (5 bases). The CDR3 runs 16 residues. Looked up from germline, CDR1 is SGHDT and CDR2 is YYEEEE. Trimming shortened V by 2 bases and J by 6 bases, and 20 bases separated the two germline ends. CDR3 sequence: CASSLTGQGLGNGYTF. The CDR3 DNA reads as TGTGCCAGCAGCTTAACAGGTCAGGGACTTGGGAATGGCTACACCTTC.

This clone was seen a few times. The genes are TRBV7-9 and TRBJ2-2; possibly TRBD2 for D (5 bases). V was shortened by 5 bases and J by 3 bases, with 16 bases between the two germline ends. Germline CDR1 SEHNR, CDR2 FQNEAQ (reference sequence). This CDR3 is 16 amino acids long. DNA for the CDR3: TGTGCCAGCAGCAAACGGACGGACGGGGACACCGGGGAGCTGTTTTTT. This codes for CASSKRTDGDTGELFF. The whole variable domain, remainder taken from reference TRBV7-9 and TRBJ2-2, is DTGVSQNPRHKITKRGQNVTFRCDPISEHNRLYWYRQTLGQGPEFLTYFQNEAQLEKSRLLSDRFSAERPKGSFSTLEIQRTEQGDSAMYLCASSKRTDGDTGELFFGEGSRLTVL.

The J gene is TRBJ1-2, the V gene TRBV2; D remains ambiguous. The CDR3 is made up of 12 amino acids. The germline CDR1 and CDR2 sequences are SNHLY and FYNNEI. Trimming left V 8 bases short and J 8 bases short, with 15 bases between. This CDR3 is CASSSFGEGYTF. The CDR3 bases are TGTGCCAGCTCCTCCTTCGGGGAGGGCTACACCTTC.

This clone was seen only a few times. The gene calls are TRBV7-9 and TRBJ2-1; 11 positions match TRBD2. CDR1 and CDR2 (germline): SEHNR, FQNEAQ (reference sequence). The length of the CDR3 is 17 residues. Germline trimming cut 5 bases from V and 7 bases from J; bases unmatched to any gene: 13. The CDR3 sequence: CASSVPGLAEIKNEQFF. The CDR3 region has the DNA TGTGCCAGCAGCGTTCCGGGACTAGCGGAAATAAAGAATGAGCAGTTCTTC. Using reference TRBV7-9 and TRBJ2-1 for the parts outside the CDR3, the full variable domain is DTGVSQNPRHKITKRGQNVTFRCDPISEHNRLYWYRQTLGQGPEFLTYFQNEAQLEKSRLLSDRFSAERPKGSFSTLEIQRTEQGDSAMYLCASSVPGLAEIKNEQFFGPGTRLTVL.

CDR3 in DNA: TGTGCCAGCAGCCGTGGACTAGCGGGAATTTACGAGCAGTACTTC. The encoded protein is CASSRGLAGIYEQYF. V is TRBV9 and J is TRBJ2-7; TRBD2 agrees at 12 bases. CDR1 is SGDLS and CDR2 is YYNGEE in the germline V gene. The ends lost 4 bases at V and 4 bases at J; junction bases unmatched: 6. This CDR3 spans 15 amino acids.